These T cell receptor beta chains were read from a single sample in a study of T cells in tuberculosis. Using immunoSEQ multiplex PCR, the repertoire was profiled, and TCRdb retains in-frame clones only, with some absent. The table includes some 49,000 clones, nearly 95% detected once. The material was PBMCs, obtained at tuberculosis diagnosis. These receptors all come from an adult with tuberculosis. The CDR3 runs from the conserved cysteine through the conserved F or W. Fields, in order: V gene, clone size, J gene, D gene, CDR3 DNA, CDR3 protein. A D gene is named only where the DNA matches it firmly. Rows give clone size only sometimes, using once, few, many, or a class for an expanded clone.

TRBV30	-	TRBJ1-1	-	TGTGCCTGGAGTGTAACGGCGGGTGGCACTGAAGCTTTCTTT	CAWSVTAGGTEAFF
TRBV30	-	TRBJ2-2	-	TGTGCCTGGAGTGGTTTAGTCACCGGGGAGCTGTTTTTT	CAWSGLVTGELFF
TRBV9	-	TRBJ2-7	TRBD1	TGTGCCAGCAGCGTGGCGACAGGGGGTTACGAGCAGTACTTC	CASSVATGGYEQYF
TRBV7-9	-	TRBJ2-7	-	TGTGCCAGCAGCTTTTCCGAGTCTTACGAGCAGTACTTC	CASSFSESYEQYF
TRBV6-1	-	TRBJ1-6	TRBD1	TGTGCCAGCAGTGGACAGGGGTATTCACCCCTCCACTTT	CASSGQGYSPLHF
TRBV25-1	-	TRBJ2-5	-	TGTGCCAGCGCGGGACGAGGGGTGGGTTTGGAGACCCAGTACTTC	CASAGRGVGLETQYF
TRBV5-6	once	TRBJ1-5	TRBD1	TGTGCCAGCAGCCGGGGACAGGGTCCCAATCAGCCCCAGCATTTT	CASSRGQGPNQPQHF
TRBV5-6	-	TRBJ2-7	TRBD2	TGTGCCAGCAGCTGGGGACTAGCAGAGCAGTACTTC	CASSWGLAEQYF
TRBV27	-	TRBJ2-1	-	TGTGCCAGCAGGTCAGGGCAGGACACCTTCCTGAGCTCCTACAATGAGCAGTTCTTC	CASRSGQDTFLSSYNEQFF
TRBV6-4	-	TRBJ2-2	TRBD2	TGTGCCAGCAGTGCTCTGGCGGGAGGAAAGACCGGGGAGCTGTTTTTT	CASSALAGGKTGELFF
TRBV9	-	TRBJ2-1	TRBD2	TGTGCCAGCAGCGCCAGTCCCGGGACTAGCGGGAGGGCGGGGAATGAGCAGTTCTTC	CASSASPGTSGRAGNEQFF
TRBV4-1	-	TRBJ2-5	TRBD1	TGCGCCAGCAGCCTCACGGACAGGAAAGAGACCCAGTACTTC	CASSLTDRKETQYF
TRBV4-3	-	TRBJ2-3	-	TGCGCCAGCAGCCAAGATATTCCGGATACGCAGTATTTT	CASSQDIPDTQYF
TRBV7-3	-	TRBJ2-2	TRBD2	TGTGCCAGCAGCTTAACCTTTAACCAGCGGGGAAACACCGGGGAGCTGTTTTTT	CASSLTFNQRGNTGELFF
TRBV5-4	once	TRBJ1-3	-	TGTGCCAGCCCCGGCCCGGGGGGAAACACCATATATTTT	CASPGPGGNTIYF
TRBV25-1	-	TRBJ2-4	-	TGTGCCAGCGCCTCGGGTCCCAAAAACATTCAGTACTTC	CASASGPKNIQYF
TRBV5-5	-	TRBJ1-3	TRBD1	TGTGCCAGCAGCTGGGGACAGGGCCCGAGCTCTGGAAACACCATATATTTT	CASSWGQGPSSGNTIYF
TRBV10-3	-	TRBJ1-1	TRBD1	TGTGCCATCAGAACCCGGACAGGGCCAGACACTGAAGCTTTCTTT	CAIRTRTGPDTEAFF
TRBV4-3	-	TRBJ2-5	-	TGCGCCAGCAGCCAAGGGGTACAGGGGAGGGAGACCCAGTACTTC	CASSQGVQGRETQYF
TRBV19	-	TRBJ2-1	TRBD2	TGTGCCAGTAGTCTAGGACGGGGGGCCTACAATGAGCAGTTCTTC	CASSLGRGAYNEQFF
TRBV15	-	TRBJ2-2	-	TGTGCCACCAGCAGAGGCGTCACCGGGGAGCTGTTTTTT	CATSRGVTGELFF
TRBV4-3	-	TRBJ2-1	-	TGCGCCAGCAGCCTCTCCATTCGTCCGGGGTATCCAAGCTCCTACAATGAGCAGTTCTTC	CASSLSIRPGYPSSYNEQFF
TRBV2	-	TRBJ2-2	-	TGTGCCAGCAGTGAAGCGCGGGGGAACACCGGGGAGCTGTTTTTT	CASSEARGNTGELFF
TRBV30	-	TRBJ2-1	TRBD1	TGTGCCTGGAGTGTCAGGACAGGGGCTGACAATGAGCAGTTCTTC	CAWSVRTGADNEQFF
TRBV19	-	TRBJ2-1	-	TGTGCCAGTAGTTTCGCGACAGACCACAATGAGCAGTTCTTC	CASSFATDHNEQFF
TRBV20-1	-	TRBJ1-1	-	TGCAGTGCAAGGCAGGACACTGAAGCTTTCTTT	CSARQDTEAFF
TRBV5-6	-	TRBJ2-7	-	TGTGCCAGCAGCTACACAGTCGACTACGAGCAGTACTTC	CASSYTVDYEQYF
TRBV6-1	-	TRBJ2-7	-	TGTGCCAGCGCAGCCTACGAGCAGTACTTC	CASAAYEQYF
TRBV10-3	-	TRBJ2-5	TRBD1	TGTGCCATCAGCACAGGGGCCAGCCAAGAGACCCAGTACTTC	CAISTGASQETQYF
TRBV19	once	TRBJ1-5	-	TGTGCCAGTAGTACCCGTGGGGGGGGGAATCAGCCCCAGCATTTT	CASSTRGGGNQPQHF
TRBV7-9	-	TRBJ2-1	-	TGTGCCAGCACCTTGTATAATGAGCAGTTCTTC	CASTLYNEQFF
TRBV29-1	-	TRBJ2-2	TRBD1	TGCAGCGTTGCGTGGAGGGCAGGACAGGGCGGGCCCGGGGAGCTGTTTTTT	CSVAWRAGQGGPGELFF
TRBV19	-	TRBJ2-7	-	TGTGCCAGTAGTATGATCGGTTCCTACGAGCAGTACTTC	CASSMIGSYEQYF
TRBV10-3	-	TRBJ2-3	TRBD2	TGTGCCACCCTGGGACTAGCGGGAGTCACAGATACGCAGTATTTT	CATLGLAGVTDTQYF
TRBV5-6	-	TRBJ2-4	-	TGTGCCAGCAGCTTGTCGGGAAACATTCAGTACTTC	CASSLSGNIQYF
TRBV4-1	-	TRBJ2-5	-	TGCGCCAGCAGCCAATTTTATCAAGAGACCCAGTACTTC	CASSQFYQETQYF
TRBV7-2	-	TRBJ2-5	-	TGTGCCAGCAGCCAAGCCGGGACACAACAAGAGACCCAGTACTTC	CASSQAGTQQETQYF
TRBV5-1	-	TRBJ1-6	TRBD1	TGCGCCAGCAGATTTACAGGGGATAATTCACCCCTCCACTTT	CASRFTGDNSPLHF
TRBV7-6	-	TRBJ2-5	TRBD2	TGTGCCAGCAGCTTAGAGGTAGCGGGGGAACAAGAGACCCAGTACTTC	CASSLEVAGEQETQYF
TRBV9	-	TRBJ2-3	-	TGTGCCAGCAGCGCCGGGCCCAGGGGAGATACGCAGTATTTT	CASSAGPRGDTQYF